These 25 T cell receptor beta chains originate from one sample sequenced in a study of T-cell memory formation after mild COVID-19 (dated by TCRdb to 2020 to 2022). Libraries were prepared through 5' RACE. The reads were generated on an Illumina NovaSeq 6000. In-frame beta chains were kept once TCRdb had trimmed the public reads at Q25 with fastp and called clones with MiXCR. Rows with a matching CDR3 protein are joined into one entry that keeps the most common DNA and genes. The sample profile shows hundreds of thousands of distinct CDR3 sequences; around 19% of them were found once. The biggest ten clones account for about 21% of the sample. The sample taken for sequencing was PBMCs or a T cell subset sorted from them (not recorded which). The receptors originated from a man between 18 and 35 years old who had mild COVID-19 (a few samples of this study predate the infection). The sample titles of this study are shuffled in the database, so cell type and time point are left out; the donor was told from shared clones.

This clonotype was counted between two and nine times. DNA for the CDR3: TGTGCCAGCAGCTTGGGGGGGGCGCTTCCTAACTATGGCTACACCTTC. It translates to CASSLGGALPNYGYTF. The chain combines TRBV7-8 with TRBJ1-2; D is perhaps TRBD1 (6 bases). V lost 3 bases and J lost 0, with 14 bases in between. Germline V gene lookup returns CDR1 SGHVS and CDR2 FQNEAQ. The CDR3 has 16 residues.

The chain couples TRBV3-1 to TRBJ2-4; TRBD1 might be the D (6 bases). CDR1 LGHDT and CDR2 YNNKEL come from the germline V gene (reference sequence). The CDR3 consists of 21 residues. The V gene lost 2 bases and the J gene lost 0 bases, with 26 bases spanning the gap. CDR3 in DNA: TGTGCCAGCAGCCAATGGCCCCCGGAGCGACAGGTCCCGCTAGCCAAAAACATTCAGTACTTC. Translation: CASSQWPPERQVPLAKNIQYF.

This clonotype has more than one count but fewer than ten. The chain is built from TRBV7-2 and TRBJ2-5, with D perhaps matching TRBD2 (5 bases). From germline, CDR1 is SGHTA and CDR2 FQGNSA. This CDR3 comprises 13 residues. The ends were cut back, 5 bases at V and 5 bases at J, with 12 bases in the middle. CDR3: CASSPRGAETQYF. The CDR3 nucleotides are TGTGCCAGCAGCCCTCGGGGTGCGGAGACCCAGTACTTC.

This clonotype was seen only a few times. The V gene is TRBV12-3 or TRBV12-4, the J gene TRBJ2-5; 9 bases line up with TRBD1. Trimming removed 5 bases from V and 1 base from J; junction bases left unmatched: 5. CDR3 length equals 15 residues. CDR3 region: CASSLRDRVQETQYF. Here the CDR3 DNA reads TGTGCCAGCAGTCTCCGGGACAGGGTCCAAGAGACCCAGTACTTC.

Only a few counts were recorded for this clonotype. The chain carries TRBV12-3 or TRBV12-4 and TRBJ2-7; D remains unclear. V dropped 8 bases and J dropped 1 base, with 12 bases sitting between them. The CDR3 has 13 amino acids. This CDR3 is CASRLTGSYEQYF. DNA for the CDR3: TGTGCCAGCCGCCTTACCGGGTCCTACGAGCAGTACTTC.

This clonotype was observed a few times. This rearrangement joins TRBV20-1 to TRBJ2-1, with a tentative D call TRBD2 (7 bases). The V and J ends lost 5 bases and 2 bases respectively, with 13 bases between them. The germline CDR1 and CDR2 sequences are DFQATT and SNEGSKA (reference sequence). CDR3 length: 14 residues. The CDR3 nucleotides read TGCAGTGCTGGGGGGGGCCGGACCTACAATGAGCAGTTCTTC. This translates into CSAGGGRTYNEQFF.

The sample holds a few counts of this clonotype. This rearrangement joins TRBV5-1 to TRBJ2-5, with TRBD1 as a possible D gene (5 bases). The germline V gene encodes CDR1 SGHRS and CDR2 YFSETQ. Trimming removed 4 bases from V and 4 bases from J, with 14 bases in between. The CDR3 length is 14 residues. CDR3 loop: CASSPTRGGETQYF. The CDR3, as DNA: TGCGCCAGCAGCCCCACAAGGGGCGGAGAGACCCAGTACTTC.

The V call is TRBV3-1, the J call TRBJ2-2, with D perhaps matching TRBD2 (5 bases). Germline CDR1 is LGHDT and CDR2 is YNNKEL (reference sequence). The CDR3 spans 17 residues. V was pared by 3 bases and J by 5 bases, with 19 bases between. CDR3 in DNA: TGTGCCAGCAGCCATTCGACTCGGGGTGGCTTAACCGGGGAGCTGTTTTTT. Protein product: CASSHSTRGGLTGELFF. Full variable domain (rest looked up from reference TRBV3-1 and TRBJ2-2): DTAVSQTPKYLVTQMGNDKSIKCEQNLGHDTMYWYKQDSKKFLKIMFSYNNKELIINETVPNRFSPKSPDKAHLNLHINSLELGDSAVYFCASSHSTRGGLTGELFFGEGSRLTVL.

The V and J genes are TRBV6-2 or TRBV6-3 and TRBJ2-5; D may be TRBD1 (6 bases). V was shortened by 1 base and J by 3 bases, with 9 bases between the two germline ends. The CDR3 is made up of 14 amino acids. Germline assignment: CDR1 MNHEY and CDR2 SVGEGT. CDR3 sequence reads: CASSYWGPEETQYF. CDR3 sequence (DNA): TGTGCCAGCAGTTACTGGGGGCCTGAAGAGACCCAGTACTTC.

This chain connects TRBV19 to TRBJ2-3; the D gene is possibly TRBD2 (6 bases). Germline CDR1 and CDR2: LNHDA and SQIVND (reference sequence). Trimming cost V 7 bases and J 0 bases, with 8 bases left between them. The CDR3 consists of 13 residues. CDR3 loop: CASMGTSTDTQYF. The CDR3 DNA reads TGTGCCAGTATGGGGACTAGCACAGATACGCAGTATTTT.

The V and J genes are TRBV29-1 and TRBJ2-7; a possible D gene is TRBD2 (6 bases). Germline V gives CDR1 SQVTM, CDR2 ANQGSEA. V was clipped by 6 bases and J by 2 bases, with 17 bases between them. This CDR3 region has 14 residues. The CDR3 spells CSVAPRETPYEQYF. CDR3 coding DNA: TGCAGCGTGGCCCCCCGGGAGACACCCTACGAGCAGTACTTC.

This chain joins TRBV9 and TRBJ2-2; the match to TRBD2 covers 7 bases. The CDR3 sequence is 15 residues long. Trimming took 3 bases from V and 5 from J; bases not matched to a gene: 7. The germline gives CDR1 SGDLS, CDR2 YYNGEE. CDR3 in amino acids: CASSARLAWTGELFF. The CDR3 coding sequence is TGTGCCAGCAGCGCTCGACTAGCTTGGACCGGGGAGCTGTTTTTT.

The V call is TRBV6-4, the J call TRBJ1-6, with D uncertain. CDR1 and CDR2 from the germline V gene are MRHNA and SNTAGT. V shed 3 bases and J shed 7 bases, with 10 bases lying between them. The CDR3 spans 14 residues. CDR3 sequence (DNA): TGTGCCAGCAGTGAGGATGTTCTGAATTCACCCCTCCACTTT. Its protein product is CASSEDVLNSPLHF.

This clonotype has only a few counts. V and J are TRBV20-1 and TRBJ2-5; D gene uncertain. There are 12 residues in the CDR3. Trimming stripped 6 bases from V and 4 bases from J, with 12 bases between. The V gene's germline CDR1 is DFQATT and CDR2 SNEGSKA (reference sequence). The CDR3 here is CSARQPPETQYF. Written as DNA, the CDR3 is TGCAGTGCGCGGCAGCCCCCAGAGACCCAGTACTTC.

The chain uses TRBV4-1 and TRBJ2-7; 7 bases align to TRBD2. The CDR3 consists of 15 residues. Germline V CDR1 and CDR2: MGHRA, YSYEKL. V lost 4 bases to trimming and J lost 1 base; unmatched junction nucleotides: 7. The CDR3 here is CASSREASGSYEQYF. The CDR3 region has the DNA TGCGCCAGCAGCCGGGAGGCTAGCGGTTCCTACGAGCAGTACTTC.

The V and J genes are TRBV5-1 and TRBJ2-6; TRBD1 matches 8 bases. CDR1 is SGHRS, CDR2 YFSETQ, per germline. The CDR3 spans 17 residues. V dropped 3 bases and J dropped 0; count of bases not matched to a gene: 5. DNA for the CDR3: TGCGCCAGCAGCTACGGGACAGGCACCTCTGGGGCCAACGTCCTGACTTTC. This codes for CASSYGTGTSGANVLTF.

The rearrangement joins TRBV5-1 to TRBJ2-3; TRBD2 aligns across 9 bases. V lost 6 bases, J lost 2 bases, and 7 bases stayed unmatched. Germline V lookup: CDR1 SGHRS, CDR2 YFSETQ. CDR3 length equals 15 residues. CDR3 coding DNA: TGCGCCAGCAAAGATCTAGCGGGGTACACAGATACGCAGTATTTT. Translating gives CASKDLAGYTDTQYF. Supplemented by reference TRBV5-1 and TRBJ2-3, the full variable domain reads KAGVTQTPRYLIKTRGQQVTLSCSPISGHRSVSWYQQTPGQGLQFLFEYFSETQRNKGNFPGRFSGRQFSNSRSEMNVSTLELGDSALYLCASKDLAGYTDTQYFGPGTRLTVL.

The CDR3, as DNA: TGTGCCAGCAGCTTGATCGTGTACGATGAGCAGTTCTTC. Its protein product is CASSLIVYDEQFF. V usage is TRBV5-4 and J usage is TRBJ2-1; D uncertain. The CDR3 has 13 residues. Germline V gene lookup returns CDR1 SGHNT and CDR2 YYREEE (reference sequence). Trimming pared 1 base from V and 8 bases from J, leaving 10 bases between.

The chain links TRBV24-1 to TRBJ2-3; 8 nucleotides agree with TRBD1. Trimming removed 2 bases from V and 1 base from J; junction bases left unmatched: 7. The length of the CDR3 is 17 residues. Germline-derived CDR1 and CDR2 are KGHDR and SFDVKD. The CDR3 DNA reads as TGTGCCACCAGTGATTCCCGGGACAGGCTCCGCACAGATACGCAGTATTTT. This gives the protein CATSDSRDRLRTDTQYF.

The V and J genes are TRBV4-1 and TRBJ2-5, with D perhaps given as TRBD1 or TRBD2 (5 bases each). The CDR3 extends over 16 amino acids. V dropped 6 bases and J dropped 1 base, with 18 bases sitting between them. Germline assignment: CDR1 MGHRA and CDR2 YSYEKL. DNA for the CDR3: TGCGCCAGCAGTGTTCGCTTCCAGGGAGCCCAAGAGACCCAGTACTTC. It encodes CASSVRFQGAQETQYF.

The V and J genes are TRBV5-1 and TRBJ1-6; D perhaps matches TRBD1 (6 bases). CDR3 size: 16 residues. Trimming cost V 2 bases and J 2 bases, with 11 bases left between them. CDR1 is SGHRS, CDR2 YFSETQ, per germline. The CDR3 DNA is TGCGCCAGCAGCTTCCGTAGGGACACCTATAATTCACCCCTCCACTTT. This sequence encodes CASSFRRDTYNSPLHF. The complete variable domain, with remaining parts taken from reference TRBV5-1 and TRBJ1-6, reads KAGVTQTPRYLIKTRGQQVTLSCSPISGHRSVSWYQQTPGQGLQFLFEYFSETQRNKGNFPGRFSGRQFSNSRSEMNVSTLELGDSALYLCASSFRRDTYNSPLHFGNGTRLTVT.

The chain uses TRBV7-2 and TRBJ1-1, with D uncertain. Trimming pared 7 bases from V and 7 bases from J, leaving 13 bases between. Looked up from germline, CDR1 is SGHTA and CDR2 is FQGNSA. CDR3 size: 12 residues. CDR3 sequence (DNA): TGTGCCAGCACCTCAGCACGGGGTGAAGCTTTCTTT. This gives the protein CASTSARGEAFF.

This clonotype occurred a few times. The chain uses TRBV7-3 and TRBJ1-1; maybe TRBD1 (5 bases). CDR1 is SGHTA and CDR2 is FQGTGA in the germline V gene. The germline V and J ends were trimmed by 0 bases and 10 bases, with 15 bases remaining between them. This CDR3 contains 14 residues. The CDR3 region has the DNA TGTGCCAGCAGCTTAACTCCGACAGATCAGGCAGCTTTCTTT. Protein product: CASSLTPTDQAAFF. Full variable domain (remainder filled in from reference TRBV7-3 and TRBJ1-1): GAGVSQTPSNKVTEKGKYVELRCDPISGHTALYWYRQSLGQGPEFLIYFQGTGAADDSGLPNDRFFAVRPEGSVSTLKIQRTERGDSAVYLCASSLTPTDQAAFFGQGTRLTVV.

The chain carries TRBV3-1 and TRBJ1-2; TRBD1 might be the D (6 bases). Germline V gene sequence: CDR1 LGHDT, CDR2 YNNKEL (reference sequence). Trimming removed 4 bases at V and 6 bases at J, with 12 bases between. This CDR3 is built from 13 residues. The CDR3: CASSPDRGNGYTF. The CDR3 DNA reads as TGTGCCAGCAGCCCCGATAGGGGGAATGGCTACACCTTC.

The chain couples TRBV7-9 to TRBJ2-2, with 8 bases identical to TRBD2. This CDR3 contains 18 residues. Germline CDR1 reads SEHNR; CDR2 reads FQNEAQ (reference sequence). V gave up 5 bases and J gave up 4 bases; unmatched junction bases: 15. CDR3 sequence reads: CASSGRLRGGSGTGELFF. The CDR3 DNA is TGTGCCAGCAGCGGACGGCTCCGGGGGGGCTCGGGCACCGGGGAGCTGTTTTTT.